This TCR beta chain was identified in a study of blood T cell repertoires in COVID-19 (TCRdb year 2020). In the study overall: Samples covering the acute and convalescent phases of COVID-19 were provided by collaborators in the United States, Italy and Spain. Samples were obtained from the ongoing ImmuneRACE study (first 160 participants) and from 1,254 subjects provided by 6 global collaborators. The material from the prospective study consisted of cDNA or gDNA derived from T cells, B-cell-depleted T cells, or PBMCs. The repertoires were released in a freely available public database meant as a resource for research on the immune response to SARS-CoV-2. A de-identified subject ID, COVID-19 status, age in years and sex were almost always included in the sample metadata. HLA class I and class II types, where available, came from metadata supplied by the sample provider rather than from assay-based typing. Subjects who had been exposed to COVID-19, were actively infected with it, or had recovered from it provided the deeply sampled blood TCRbeta repertoires that made up the dataset. Results and caveats for the whole study, not just this receptor: The amount of clinical and demographic metadata varied by source and participant and was provided uncurated.

The collaborating institutions used their own protocols to collect whole blood in K2EDTA tubes. For TCRbeta analysis, collaborators shipped samples as frozen whole blood, isolated PBMCs, or DNA extracted from either of those sample types. As concerns this clone: What this receptor recognizes is not known. Base quality data are lacking; no much larger clone is found one base away.

TCRbeta CDR3 regions were amplified from genomic DNA by means of the immunoSEQ Assay, a bias-controlled multiplex PCR. The original methods were these. Nucleated cell counts per sample were estimated from amplification of reference gene primers within the assay. To quantify the absolute abundance of each unique TCRbeta CDR3 rearrangement, sequence reads were collapsed and filtered. For each sample, productive Simpson clonality was calculated as the square root of Simpson's diversity index across productive rearrangements. TCRdb provides this immuneACCESS table in a form limited to in-frame rearrangements. Some clones are lacking; in checked studies, under half of them reflect an unresolved V gene, and why the rest are absent is not known. V, J and clone size were drawn from that table, and D and trimming were deduced from the DNA. The sample has 100,000 to 150,000 clones on record, about four fifths of them singletons. The biggest ten clones account for roughly 10% of the sample.

The germline V end is reduced by 5 bases and the J end by 4 bases; junction bases left unmatched: 11. Inclusive of the bounding cysteine and phenylalanine, the CDR3 is 16 residues long. Only the CDR3 portion is preserved as DNA: 48 bases, with reading frame beginning at the first base. Via the germline V gene, CDR1 is SGHTA and CDR2 FQGTGA. Input material: peripheral blood. This sequence uses TRBV7-3 and TRBJ2-5, with 9 bases matching TRBD1. This TCR was sampled from a middle-aged man with active or convalescent COVID-19. The CDR3 region has the sequence CASSVQGARGRETQYF. The bases read TGTGCCAGCAGCGTACAGGGGGCGCGCGGGCGAGAGACCCAGTACTTC. This CDR3, with the reference TRBV7-3 and TRBJ2-5 proteins standing in past its ends, gives the full variable domain GAGVSQTPSNKVTEKGKYVELRCDPISGHTALYWYRQSLGQGPEFLIYFQGTGAADDSGLPNDRFFAVRPEGSVSTLKIQRTERGDSAVYLCASSVQGARGRETQYFGPGTRLLVL.